This T cell receptor beta chain was obtained from a study of blood T cells in healthy people across ages. Study background: About one barcoded TCR beta cDNA was captured per two T cells.

With a J-beta primer mix and a sample-barcoded 5' primer, a second PCR ran 7 to 11 cycles. MiXCR, applied by TCRdb to the 5' RACE reads, yields one record per CDR3 protein. The sample has approximately 850,000 distinct CDR3 sequences; about 62% are singletons. Peripheral blood samples of roughly 10 milliliters were drawn from each donor. The sequenced material came from blood. The sequence derives from a man aged 30 to 45 in good health.

The CDR3 nucleotides read TGTGCCAGCAGTTCTTTACCGGGAGCCCAGCGCGATGAGCAGTTCTTC. The encoded protein is CASSSLPGAQRDEQFF. The chain recombines TRBV7-2 with TRBJ2-1; tentative D call: TRBD2 (6 bases). This CDR3 contains 16 residues. Trimming stripped 6 bases from V and 8 bases from J, with 23 bases between. From germline, CDR1 is SGHTA and CDR2 FQGNSA.